One sample yielded the 26 T cell receptor beta chains listed below, sequenced in a study of preoperative IRX-2 immunotherapy in early breast cancer. Regarding treatment: preoperative locoregional IRX-2 cytokine immunotherapy. The data were produced by immunoSEQ multiplex PCR, yet TCRdb's version contains in-frame clones alone and is incomplete. This table has under 40,000 clones, about 90% appearing once. The sample in question was tumor tissue, obtained after IRX-2 immunotherapy. These receptor sequences come from a human donor with breast cancer.

The V and J genes are TRBV28 and TRBJ1-2; possibly TRBD1 for D (6 bases). With 7 bases removed from V and 8 bases from J, the gap between germline ends came to 20 bases. The CDR3 totals 14 residues. Germline V gene sequence: CDR1 MDHEN, CDR2 SYDVKM. The CDR3 DNA follows: TGTGCCAGCACCGGCGGTACATCAGGGACAGGCTACACCTTC. Protein product: CASTGGTSGTGYTF.

J is TRBJ1-4 and V is TRBV10-3; D ambiguous. Germline values: CDR1 ENHRY, CDR2 SYGVKD. The CDR3 runs to 15 residues. V lost 0 bases, J lost 4 bases, and 9 bases lay in between. The chain's CDR3 is CAISESGQHNEKLFF. The DNA of the CDR3 is TGTGCCATCAGTGAGTCTGGGCAGCATAATGAAAAACTGTTTTTT.

The V gene is TRBV19, the J gene TRBJ2-7; D unclear. V was cut by 1 base and J by 2 bases, with 9 bases left in between. Per germline, CDR1 LNHDA and CDR2 SQIVND (reference sequence). This CDR3 has 14 amino acids. For the CDR3, the DNA is TGTGCCAGTAGTATAGGGATTACGACCTACGAGCAGTACTTC. It codes for CASSIGITTYEQYF.

The chain employs TRBV14 and TRBJ1-1, with D maybe TRBD1 (5 bases). Germline CDR1 reads SGHDN; CDR2 reads FVKESK. The CDR3 covers 13 residues. V was clipped by 5 bases and J by 3 bases, with 10 bases between them. The CDR3 loop is CASSMQGYTEAFF. In nucleotides, the CDR3 is TGTGCCAGCAGCATGCAGGGTTACACTGAAGCTTTCTTT.

The chain has TRBV12-5 and TRBJ2-3, with D perhaps matching TRBD2 (6 bases). The CDR3 length is 15 residues. Trimming shortened V by 7 bases and J by 1 base, and 15 bases separated the two germline ends. Germline V gene sequence: CDR1 LGHNT, CDR2 FRNRAP. The CDR3 region has the DNA TGTGCTAGTGCCATCGGGACTTCCCGCACAGATACGCAGTATTTT. Protein product: CASAIGTSRTDTQYF.

The chain couples TRBV12-5 to TRBJ2-1; D ambiguous. The germline V gene encodes CDR1 LGHNT and CDR2 FRNRAP. The CDR3 is 17 residues long. This CDR3 reads CASNSVLSRSGDNEQFF. CDR3 coding DNA: TGTGCCAGCAACTCAGTACTTAGTCGGAGTGGGGACAATGAGCAGTTCTTC.

DNA of the CDR3: TGCGCCAGCAGCTTGGGGGTGAACACCGGGGAGCTGTTTTTT. Translating it yields CASSLGVNTGELFF. The chain recombines TRBV5-1 with TRBJ2-2; no definite D call. Per the germline V gene, CDR1 is SGHRS and CDR2 is YFSETQ. This CDR3 spans 14 amino acids. Trimming took 0 bases from V and 1 from J, leaving 4 bases between them.

V is TRBV12-5 and J is TRBJ1-5; a weak D match, TRBD1 (5 bases). Trimming cost V 6 bases and J 0 bases, with 12 bases left between them. This CDR3 is 15 amino acids long. CDR1 and CDR2 (germline): LGHNT, FRNRAP. CDR3 nucleotides: TGTGCTAGTGGACTGGGGGTTAATAGCAATCAGCCCCAGCATTTT. Protein product: CASGLGVNSNQPQHF.

The V gene is TRBV5-1, the J gene TRBJ2-5, with TRBD2 matching over 13 bases. The CDR3 runs to 17 residues. With 0 bases clipped from V and 5 bases from J, the junction kept 7 bases outside the gene matches. Per the germline V gene, CDR1 is SGHRS and CDR2 is YFSETQ. The CDR3 spells CASSLATSGRDGETQYF. The CDR3 DNA follows: TGCGCCAGCAGCTTGGCCACTAGCGGGAGGGATGGCGAGACCCAGTACTTC.

V is TRBV22-1 and J is TRBJ2-3; TRBD2 is the table's D call, not checked against the DNA. TRBV22-1 is a pseudogene segment. The CDR3 loop spans 14 amino acids. CDR3: CASSYKGGPDTQYF. CDR3 coding DNA: TGTGCCAGCAGTTACAAAGGAGGCCCAGATACGCAGTATTTT.

The chain links TRBV19 to TRBJ1-3; 8 bases match TRBD1. V shed 5 bases, J shed 3 bases, and the junction held 3 bases outside the gene matches. This CDR3 spans 14 amino acids. Germline lookup yields CDR1 LNHDA and CDR2 SQIVND (reference sequence). The CDR3 loop reads CASSADRGGNTIYF. DNA for the CDR3: TGTGCCAGTAGTGCCGACAGGGGTGGAAACACCATATATTTT.

J is TRBJ2-7 and V is TRBV6-8, with D possibly TRBD1 on 6 matching bases. The CDR3 runs to 15 residues. V lost 5 bases to trimming and J lost 0 bases, with 14 bases between them. Germline CDR1 MNHGY, CDR2 SAAAGT. The CDR3 bases are TGTGCCAGCAGTGACCCGGGACACAGCTCCTACGAGCAGTACGTC. Protein sequence: CASSDPGHSSYEQYV.

The chain recombines TRBV11-3 with TRBJ1-1; 7 positions agree with TRBD1. Germline V gene lookup returns CDR1 SGHNT and CDR2 YENEEA. The CDR3 has 17 residues. Trimming cost V 2 bases and J 5 bases; bases outside gene matches: 14. CDR3 amino acids: CASSLSPQTGWWTEAFF. CDR3 coding DNA: TGTGCCAGCAGCTTAAGCCCCCAGACAGGGTGGTGGACTGAAGCTTTCTTT.

The chain links TRBV6-8 to TRBJ2-7; D gene unclear. CDR1 MNHGY and CDR2 SAAAGT come from the germline V gene. The CDR3 has 13 amino acids. The ends were cut back, 0 bases at V and 5 bases at J, with 8 bases in the middle. The CDR3 nucleotides read TGTGCCAGCAGTTACTCACATGGGGACGAGCAGTACTTC. Translated: CASSYSHGDEQYF.

This rearrangement joins TRBV19 to TRBJ2-1; 10 bases are a match to TRBD2. This CDR3 is built from 15 residues. The germline V gene encodes CDR1 LNHDA and CDR2 SQIVND (reference sequence). The V gene end was trimmed by 7 bases and the J gene end by 8 bases; junction bases not matched to a gene: 11. The CDR3 nucleotides read TGTGCCAGTACTCATGAGCGGGGGGGCCGAGATGAGCAGTTCTTC. It yields the protein CASTHERGGRDEQFF.

This clone was recorded a few times. The chain combines TRBV7-8 with TRBJ1-2; D gene unclear. V was pared by 1 base and J by 2 bases, with 5 bases between. Germline values: CDR1 SGHVS, CDR2 FQNEAQ. There are 13 residues in the CDR3. The CDR3 sequence: CASSLGVNYGYTF. The CDR3 nucleotides are TGTGCCAGCAGCTTAGGGGTGAACTATGGCTACACCTTC.

The chain recombines TRBV5-1 with TRBJ2-3; 9 bases are a match to TRBD1. This CDR3 is built from 15 residues. CDR1 is SGHRS and CDR2 is YFSETQ in the germline V gene. The V gene end was trimmed by 4 bases and the J gene end by 0 bases; junction bases not matched to a gene: 3. CDR3 region: CASSLDRGSTDTQYF. Here the CDR3 DNA reads TGCGCCAGCAGCCTGGACAGGGGTAGCACAGATACGCAGTATTTT.

V is TRBV5-1 and J is TRBJ1-4; D not resolved. This CDR3 spans 18 amino acids. Germline CDR1 and CDR2: SGHRS and YFSETQ. The V end was cut by 0 bases, the J end by 2 bases, with 17 bases between. CDR3 sequence (DNA): TGCGCCAGCAGCTTGGGACGCCCGTCGGATGGCACTAATGAAAAACTGTTTTTT. Its protein is CASSLGRPSDGTNEKLFF.

The gene calls are TRBV10-1 and TRBJ1-2, with 9 bases fitting TRBD1. The CDR3 is made up of 17 amino acids. V lost 3 bases and J lost 4; bases outside the gene matches: 12. In germline, CDR1 is WNHNN, CDR2 SYGVQD (reference sequence). In nucleotides, the CDR3 is TGCGCCAGCAGTGAAGGTTTCACAGGGGGCCGCGGCTATGGCTACACCTTC. It yields the protein CASSEGFTGGRGYGYTF.

CDR3: CASYSRTGHTEAFF. The CDR3 DNA reads as TGTGCCAGTTACTCCAGGACAGGGCACACTGAAGCTTTCTTT. The rearrangement uses TRBV6-8 and TRBJ1-1; the match to TRBD1 covers 8 bases. After removal of 9 bases from V and 3 bases from J, the junction contained 9 bases not matched to a gene. The CDR3 sequence is 14 residues long. CDR1 MNHGY and CDR2 SAAAGT come from the germline V gene.

The rearrangement links TRBV19 to TRBJ1-4; D is unclear. The CDR3 runs 13 residues. The germline gives CDR1 LNHDA, CDR2 SQIVND (reference sequence). V shed 1 base and J shed 6 bases, with 6 bases lying between them. The CDR3: CASSIGPDEKLFF. The CDR3 nucleotides read TGTGCCAGTAGTATAGGTCCAGATGAAAAACTGTTTTTT.

The chain joins TRBV18 to TRBJ1-2; unclear D gene. Trimming took 0 bases from V and 8 from J, leaving 13 bases between them. Germline V gene sequence: CDR1 KGHSH, CDR2 LQKENI. The CDR3 has 14 residues. The chain's CDR3 is CASSPPMGRAGYTF. The CDR3 nucleotides are TGTGCCAGCTCACCACCCATGGGAAGGGCAGGCTACACCTTC.

V gene TRBV28 combines with J gene TRBJ1-1; D remains unclear. This CDR3 region has 14 residues. CDR1 and CDR2 from the germline V gene are MDHEN and SYDVKM. V gave up 6 bases and J gave up 4 bases, with 15 bases separating them. The CDR3 sequence is CASSHPQPGTEAFF. CDR3 DNA: TGTGCCAGCAGCCACCCGCAACCCGGCACTGAAGCTTTCTTT.

The rearrangement links TRBV11-3 to TRBJ1-2; D is possibly TRBD1 (5 bases). The CDR3 covers 16 residues. Germline assignment: CDR1 SGHNT and CDR2 YENEEA. V lost 5 bases and J lost 2, with 18 bases in between. CDR3 residues: CASSPAGSAGNYGYTF. The CDR3 bases are TGTGCCAGCAGCCCCGCAGGGAGCGCAGGGAACTATGGCTACACCTTC.

V usage is TRBV5-1 and J usage is TRBJ2-3; a possible D gene is TRBD1 (6 bases). The ends were cut back, 0 bases at V and 7 bases at J, with 18 bases in the middle. The CDR3 is 16 residues long. Per germline, CDR1 SGHRS and CDR2 YFSETQ. Here the CDR3 reads CASSLASRGLSYTQYF. DNA for the CDR3: TGCGCCAGCAGCTTGGCCTCGAGGGGGTTGAGCTATACGCAGTATTTT.

The chain is built from TRBV5-1 and TRBJ2-3, with 9 positions matching TRBD1. Germline assignment: CDR1 SGHRS and CDR2 YFSETQ. Unmatched junction bases numbered 9, after V lost 0 bases and J lost 1 base. CDR3 size: 18 residues. CDR3 in DNA: TGCGCCAGCAGCTTGGGTTTACAGGGGGCCGGTGGCACAGATACGCAGTATTTT. Protein: CASSLGLQGAGGTDTQYF. Drawing the rest from reference TRBV5-1 and TRBJ2-3, the complete variable domain is KAGVTQTPRYLIKTRGQQVTLSCSPISGHRSVSWYQQTPGQGLQFLFEYFSETQRNKGNFPGRFSGRQFSNSRSEMNVSTLELGDSALYLCASSLGLQGAGGTDTQYFGPGTRLTVL.